A single sample is the source of the 21 T cell receptor beta chains below, sequenced in a study of neurological immune-mediated disorders. TCRdb re-analysed the 5' RACE reads in MiXCR, keeping a single row per CDR3 protein. The sample holds tens of thousands of distinct CDR3 sequences, roughly 13% seen once. As for time point: longitudinal time-point 1 (baseline). The sequenced sample consisted of PBMCs. These receptors were obtained from a female donor with HTLV-1-associated myelopathy (HAM/TSP).

This clonotype was recorded at least ten times. The rearrangement links TRBV9 to TRBJ2-1; possibly TRBD1 for D (5 bases). The CDR3 is made up of 17 amino acids. Trimming removed 2 bases at V and 0 bases at J, with 15 bases between. Germline CDR1 is SGDLS and CDR2 is YYNGEE. CDR3 in amino acids: CASSVGQGGSSYNEQFF. CDR3 DNA: TGTGCCAGCAGCGTGGGTCAGGGCGGAAGCTCCTACAATGAGCAGTTCTTC.

This chain links TRBV12-3 or TRBV12-4 with TRBJ2-4; unclear D gene. The CDR3 has 15 amino acids. Trimming stripped 0 bases from V and 3 bases from J, with 9 bases between. In nucleotides, the CDR3 is TGTGCCAGCAGTTTAGCCCTTGGGGACAAAAACATTCAGTACTTC. It yields the protein CASSLALGDKNIQYF.

This clonotype was observed many times. V and J are TRBV5-1 and TRBJ2-7, with a tentative D call TRBD1 (6 bases). V dropped 2 bases and J dropped 2 bases, with 14 bases sitting between them. CDR3 length: 15 amino acids. Looked up from germline, CDR1 is SGHRS and CDR2 is YFSETQ. The CDR3 DNA sequence: TGCGCCAGCAGCTTTGGACAGCCCTATACCTACGAGCAGTACTTC. Translating gives CASSFGQPYTYEQYF.

This clonotype was counted ten times or more. The chain carries TRBV4-1 and TRBJ1-5, with 7 bases that match TRBD1. The CDR3 consists of 16 residues. Germline V gene data show CDR1 as MGHRA and CDR2 as YSYEKL. J lost 7 bases, V lost 4 bases, and 13 bases had no gene match. The CDR3 loop reads CASSPGGAGSGQPQHF. In DNA, the CDR3 is TGCGCCAGCAGCCCAGGGGGGGCGGGTTCAGGGCAGCCCCAGCATTTT.

This clonotype showed up many times. The gene calls are TRBV5-1 and TRBJ2-5; TRBD1 matches 8 bases. The V segment lost 3 bases and the J segment 5 bases; nucleotides outside the gene matches: 9. The CDR3 loop spans 15 amino acids. CDR1 and CDR2 from the germline V gene are SGHRS and YFSETQ. The chain's CDR3 is CASSWETGEMETQYF. DNA for the CDR3: TGCGCCAGCAGCTGGGAGACAGGGGAAATGGAGACCCAGTACTTC.

This clonotype was seen repeatedly, ten times or more. The CDR3 DNA sequence: TGTGCCAGCAGCTTCCGACAGGGGGACACTGAAGCTTTCTTT. This sequence encodes CASSFRQGDTEAFF. The rearrangement links TRBV7-2 to TRBJ1-1, with 9 bases identical to TRBD1. The trim removed 3 bases at V and 3 bases at J, leaving 2 bases unmatched. Germline lookup yields CDR1 SGHTA and CDR2 FQGNSA. The CDR3 has 14 amino acids.

This clonotype was found many times. J is TRBJ1-2 and V is TRBV27; tentatively, D is TRBD1 (6 bases). CDR1 is MNHEY and CDR2 is SMNVEV in the germline V gene (reference sequence). V was cut by 6 bases and J by 2 bases, with 19 bases left in between. The CDR3 has 16 residues. The CDR3 region is CASRDPGQGMNYGYTF. The CDR3, as DNA: TGTGCCAGCAGAGACCCAGGGCAGGGGATGAACTATGGCTACACCTTC.

This clonotype has more than one count but fewer than ten. The V gene is TRBV6-6, the J gene TRBJ2-3; 7 bases are shared with TRBD1. V was pared by 6 bases and J by 5 bases, with 5 bases of the junction left unmatched. This CDR3 spans 13 amino acids. CDR1 MNHNY and CDR2 SVGAGI come from the germline V gene (reference sequence). The CDR3 region has the DNA TGTGCCAGCAGGGGGGACAGTCAAGATACGCAGTATTTT. It codes for CASRGDSQDTQYF.

This clonotype was observed at least ten times. V usage is TRBV7-9 and J usage is TRBJ2-7, with 7 nucleotides matching TRBD2. The V gene's germline CDR1 is SEHNR and CDR2 FQNEAQ (reference sequence). This CDR3 is built from 15 residues. The J segment lost 2 bases and the V segment lost 5 bases, leaving 9 bases of the junction unmatched. The CDR3 DNA follows: TGTGCCAGCAGCGCAATGAGGGGAGGGGCCTACGAGCAGTACTTC. Protein: CASSAMRGGAYEQYF.

The rearrangement uses TRBV5-1 and TRBJ1-5; no firm D call. The CDR3 extends over 15 amino acids. V was cut by 0 bases and J by 3 bases, with 10 bases left in between. Germline CDR1 SGHRS, CDR2 YFSETQ. The CDR3 nucleotides read TGCGCCAGCAGCTTGGGGCAGTGGGACAATCAGCCCCAGCATTTT. Translating gives CASSLGQWDNQPQHF.

In this sample, this clonotype turned up many times. The chain is built from TRBV27 and TRBJ1-1; 10 bases are shared with TRBD1. The CDR3 spans 14 residues. The germline V gene has CDR1 MNHEY and CDR2 SMNVEV (reference sequence). The V and J ends lost 6 bases and 6 bases, in that order; junction bases with no gene match: 7. CDR3 in amino acids: CASRLSGQGPEAFF. For the CDR3, the DNA is TGTGCCAGCAGGCTCTCGGGACAGGGGCCTGAAGCTTTCTTT.

This clonotype was recorded many times. The V gene is TRBV3-1, the J gene TRBJ1-5; D ambiguous. V was pared by 1 base and J by 5 bases, with 6 bases between. CDR3 length: 13 amino acids. Germline CDR1 reads LGHDT; CDR2 reads YNNKEL (reference sequence). In nucleotides, the CDR3 is TGTGCCAGCAGCCAAGCGACGGATCAGCCCCAGCATTTT. Its translation is CASSQATDQPQHF.

The sample holds many counts of this clonotype. The chain recombines TRBV4-2 with TRBJ2-7; 7 nucleotides line up with TRBD1. Germline lookup yields CDR1 LGHNA and CDR2 YNFKEQ. With V trimmed by 3 bases and J by 3 bases, 8 bases remained unmatched. This CDR3 contains 15 residues. The chain's CDR3 is CASSHTGQVNYEQYF. In nucleotides, the CDR3 is TGTGCCAGCAGCCACACAGGACAGGTGAACTACGAGCAGTACTTC.

This clonotype was seen a few times. Written as DNA, the CDR3 is TGTGCCAGCAGCCAAACAAGCAACAGTTACTCCTACGAGCAGTACTTC. Its protein product is CASSQTSNSYSYEQYF. The gene calls are TRBV14 and TRBJ2-7; D uncertain. The CDR3 spans 16 residues. V was shortened by 2 bases and J by 0 bases, with 14 bases between the two germline ends. Germline loops: CDR1 SGHDN, CDR2 FVKESK.

This clonotype came up many times. This chain links TRBV5-1 with TRBJ2-6; TRBD1 is a possible D gene (6 bases). Trimming shortened V by 3 bases and J by 3 bases, and 10 bases separated the two germline ends. CDR1 and CDR2 (germline): SGHRS, YFSETQ. This CDR3 is built from 15 residues. The CDR3: CASSSQGFGANVLTF. DNA of the CDR3: TGCGCCAGCAGCTCGCAGGGGTTTGGGGCCAACGTCCTGACTTTC. Combining the CDR3 with reference TRBV5-1 and TRBJ2-6 gives the whole variable domain KAGVTQTPRYLIKTRGQQVTLSCSPISGHRSVSWYQQTPGQGLQFLFEYFSETQRNKGNFPGRFSGRQFSNSRSEMNVSTLELGDSALYLCASSSQGFGANVLTFGAGSRLTVL.

The table lists this clonotype with a few counts. The V call is TRBV5-1, the J call TRBJ2-7; the D gene is possibly TRBD2 (5 bases). The CDR3 loop spans 14 amino acids. Germline CDR1 is SGHRS and CDR2 is YFSETQ. Deletions cut 0 bases from V and 2 bases from J, with 9 bases between. The CDR3 protein is CASSLAAATYEQYF. The CDR3 DNA reads as TGCGCCAGCAGCTTGGCAGCGGCTACCTACGAGCAGTACTTC.

There are many counts of this clonotype. V gene TRBV7-2 combines with J gene TRBJ2-7; the D is unclear. CDR3 length: 14 amino acids. Trimming cost V 0 bases and J 1 base, with 7 bases left between them. Germline lookup yields CDR1 SGHTA and CDR2 FQGNSA. CDR3 DNA: TGTGCCAGCAGCTTAGCGCCGGCTTCCTACGAGCAGTACTTC. It yields the protein CASSLAPASYEQYF. The full variable domain, in which reference TRBV7-2 and TRBJ2-7 provide the parts outside the CDR3, is GAGVSQSPSNKVTEKGKDVELRCDPISGHTALYWYRQSLGQGLEFLIYFQGNSAPDKSGLPSDRFSAERTGGSVSTLTIQRTQQEDSAVYLCASSLAPASYEQYFGPGTRLTVT.

This clonotype was recorded many times. The chain joins TRBV28 to TRBJ2-3, with D uncertain. V gave up 4 bases and J gave up 4 bases, with 9 bases separating them. CDR1 is MDHEN, CDR2 SYDVKM, per germline. This CDR3 has 13 amino acids. CDR3 bases: TGTGCCAGCAGTTCCCCCCTCTCAGATACGCAGTATTTT. It specifies CASSSPLSDTQYF.

This clonotype was counted many times. The rearrangement links TRBV12-3 or TRBV12-4 to TRBJ2-5, with 10 bases aligning to TRBD1. After removal of 9 bases from V and 5 bases from J, the junction contained 12 bases not matched to a gene. This CDR3 is built from 15 residues. The CDR3 here is CASGDGTGAAETQYF. CDR3 bases: TGTGCCAGTGGAGACGGGACAGGGGCAGCGGAGACCCAGTACTTC.

This clonotype occurred a few times. The rearrangement uses TRBV5-1 and TRBJ2-1; TRBD1 aligns across 9 bases. The trim removed 4 bases at V and 10 bases at J, leaving 9 bases unmatched. CDR3 size: 14 residues. Germline V gene data show CDR1 as SGHRS and CDR2 as YFSETQ. The CDR3 DNA reads as TGCGCCAGCAGCCTCCGGGACAGGGAGGAGGAGCAGTTCTTC. It translates to CASSLRDREEEQFF.

This clonotype has a count of ten or more. The CDR3 region has the DNA TGCAGTGCAGGGGGACAGGGAGCAGATACGCAGTATTTT. Translating it yields CSAGGQGADTQYF. This sequence joins TRBV20-1 and TRBJ2-3; 9 nucleotides align to TRBD1. CDR3 length: 13 amino acids. Looked up from germline, CDR1 is DFQATT and CDR2 is SNEGSKA (reference sequence). V lost 6 bases to trimming and J lost 4 bases; unmatched junction nucleotides: 5.